The 19 T cell receptor beta chains below all came from one sample that was sequenced in a study of control samples from healthy donors and cancer patients. The repertoire was sequenced with immunoSEQ multiplex PCR; TCRdb's copy has only in-frame clones and lacks some. There are fewer than 120,000 clones in the sample; roughly 90% occur only once, and about 3.7% lies in the top ten. The sample was PBMCs. These receptors originate from a woman aged 55-75 years with lung cancer.

The chain's CDR3 is CASSPNRHYEQYF. The CDR3 coding sequence is TGTGCCAGCTCACCAAACCGTCACTACGAGCAGTACTTC. The V and J genes are TRBV18 and TRBJ2-7; D ambiguous. The CDR3 spans 13 residues. Trimming pared 2 bases from V and 3 bases from J, leaving 8 bases between. Germline V gene sequence: CDR1 KGHSH, CDR2 LQKENI. Full variable domain (missing parts from reference TRBV18 and TRBJ2-7): NAGVMQNPRHLVRRRGQEARLRCSPMKGHSHVYWYRQLPEEGLKFMVYLQKENIIDESGMPKERFSAEFPKEGPSILRIQQVVRGDSAAYFCASSPNRHYEQYFGPGTRLTVT.

The chain is built from TRBV5-6 and TRBJ1-5; D gene ambiguous. From germline, CDR1 is SGHDT and CDR2 YYEEEE. This CDR3 spans 14 amino acids. V shed 2 bases and J shed 4 bases, with 10 bases lying between them. CDR3 in amino acids: CASSFYIRNQPQHF. The CDR3 DNA follows: TGTGCCAGCAGCTTTTATATTAGAAATCAGCCCCAGCATTTT.

The V gene is TRBV11-3, the J gene TRBJ2-7; 8 bases fit TRBD1. The CDR3 runs to 14 residues. Losses at the gene ends were 3 bases for V and 6 bases for J; bases not matched to a gene: 7. Looked up from germline, CDR1 is SGHNT and CDR2 is YENEEA. The CDR3 region is CASSFSGQVTEQYF. The CDR3 DNA follows: TGTGCCAGCAGCTTTTCGGGACAGGTCACCGAGCAGTACTTC.

The chain combines TRBV3-1 (or the pseudogene TRBV3-2) with TRBJ1-2; TRBD1 agrees at 7 bases. This CDR3 region has 15 residues. The ends lost 6 bases at V and 0 bases at J; junction bases unmatched: 7. The germline CDR1 and CDR2 sequences are LGHDT and YNNKEL (reference sequence). The CDR3 region is CASRPTGATNYGYTF. The CDR3 region has the DNA TGTGCCAGCAGGCCTACAGGGGCTACTAACTATGGCTACACCTTC.

This clone occurred a few times. The chain has TRBV30 and TRBJ2-3; 13 positions match TRBD2. Germline trimming cut 5 bases from V and 4 bases from J; bases unmatched to any gene: 12. The germline V gene has CDR1 GTSNPN and CDR2 SVGIG (reference sequence). The CDR3 sequence is 17 residues long. The CDR3 is CAWDRELAGGPADTQYF. The CDR3 region has the DNA TGTGCCTGGGATCGCGAACTAGCGGGAGGGCCTGCAGATACGCAGTATTTT.

The gene calls are TRBV5-8 and TRBJ1-2; the D gene is possibly TRBD1 (5 bases). The length of the CDR3 is 13 residues. Germline CDR1 and CDR2: SGHTS and YDEGEE. The V gene lost 3 bases and the J gene lost 1 base, with 7 bases spanning the gap. The CDR3 nucleotides are TGTGCCAGCAGCTGGACAAATAACTATGGCTACACCTTC. It encodes CASSWTNNYGYTF.

J is TRBJ1-1 and V is TRBV20-1; no firm D call. Germline V CDR1 and CDR2: DFQATT, SNEGSKA (reference sequence). This CDR3 spans 11 amino acids. Trimming left V 6 bases short and J 3 bases short, with 8 bases between. The DNA for the CDR3 is TGCAGTGCGCCGACGGACACTGAAGCTTTCTTT. Protein: CSAPTDTEAFF.

This chain connects TRBV12-3 or TRBV12-4 to TRBJ1-2, with D unclear. V lost 7 bases and J 4 bases, leaving 10 bases between the germline ends. CDR3 length: 12 amino acids. Written as DNA, the CDR3 is TGTGCCAGCAATACAGCGGGCTATGGCTACACCTTC. Translated, it gives CASNTAGYGYTF.

A single count supports this clone. This chain uses TRBV11-3 with TRBJ1-2; tentatively, D is TRBD1 (6 bases). Trimming removed 5 bases at V and 6 bases at J, with 10 bases between. CDR1 SGHNT and CDR2 YENEEA come from the germline V gene. The CDR3 loop spans 12 amino acids. The CDR3 DNA follows: TGTGCCAGCAGCGAACAGGGTCATGGCTACACCTTC. Translation gives CASSEQGHGYTF.

This clone was recorded once. The rearrangement uses TRBV29-1 and TRBJ2-1; 7 bases are a match to TRBD1. Germline V gene sequence: CDR1 SQVTM, CDR2 ANQGSEA. The CDR3 consists of 14 residues. The J segment lost 0 bases and the V segment lost 4 bases, leaving 3 bases of the junction unmatched. The CDR3 loop reads CSVGRQGSYNEQFF. For the CDR3, the DNA is TGCAGCGTTGGTCGACAGGGCTCCTACAATGAGCAGTTCTTC.

The rearrangement links TRBV7-6 to TRBJ2-3; D unresolved. This CDR3 is built from 13 residues. Trimming left V 0 bases short and J 0 bases short, with 1 base between. Germline lookup yields CDR1 SGHVS and CDR2 FNYEAQ. In DNA form, the CDR3 reads TGTGCCAGCAGCTTAGCCAGCACAGATACGCAGTATTTT. Protein product: CASSLASTDTQYF. The full variable domain, with the rest looked up from reference TRBV7-6 and TRBJ2-3, is GAGVSQSPRYKVTKRGQDVALRCDPISGHVSLYWYRQALGQGPEFLTYFNYEAQQDKSGLPNDRFSAERPEGSISTLTIQRTEQRDSAMYRCASSLASTDTQYFGPGTRLTVL.

V gene TRBV7-2 combines with J gene TRBJ2-1; TRBD2 matches 8 bases. The CDR3 consists of 15 residues. From germline, CDR1 is SGHTA and CDR2 FQGNSA. After removal of 1 base from V and 9 bases from J, the junction contained 8 bases not matched to a gene. The CDR3 nucleotides read TGTGCCAGCAGCTTAGTTCCAGCGGGGGAAACTGAGCAGTTCTTC. This sequence encodes CASSLVPAGETEQFF. The whole variable domain, filled in from reference TRBV7-2 and TRBJ2-1, reads GAGVSQSPSNKVTEKGKDVELRCDPISGHTALYWYRQSLGQGLEFLIYFQGNSAPDKSGLPSDRFSAERTGGSVSTLTIQRTQQEDSAVYLCASSLVPAGETEQFFGPGTRLTVL.

V usage is TRBV19 and J usage is TRBJ2-7; 12 nucleotides align to TRBD1. Unmatched junction bases numbered 3, after V lost 6 bases and J lost 6 bases. Looked up from germline, CDR1 is LNHDA and CDR2 is SQIVND (reference sequence). The CDR3 has 13 amino acids. CDR3 residues: CASSRDRGPEQYF. In DNA, the CDR3 is TGTGCCAGTAGCCGGGACAGGGGGCCCGAGCAGTACTTC.

The chain is built from TRBV7-9 and TRBJ1-5, with 8 bases aligning to TRBD1. Losses at the gene ends were 1 base for V and 7 bases for J; bases not matched to a gene: 6. Looked up from germline, CDR1 is SEHNR and CDR2 is FQNEAQ (reference sequence). The CDR3 is made up of 15 amino acids. The CDR3 DNA sequence: TGTGCCAGCAGCTTAGACGGACAGGGTAGGCAGCCCCAGCATTTT. This gives the protein CASSLDGQGRQPQHF.

This clone was picked up a small number of times. The gene calls are TRBV6-6 and TRBJ2-2; D is undetermined. The CDR3 has 12 amino acids. The ends were cut back, 2 bases at V and 6 bases at J, with 4 bases in the middle. Germline lookup yields CDR1 MNHNY and CDR2 SVGAGI (reference sequence). As DNA, the CDR3 is TGTGCCAGCAGTTACCAGGCCGGGGAGCTGTTTTTT. Protein sequence: CASSYQAGELFF.

CDR3 in amino acids: CASSLGGESSYEQYF. The CDR3 coding sequence is TGTGCCAGCAGCTTAGGCGGGGAGAGCTCCTACGAGCAGTACTTC. This chain uses TRBV5-6 with TRBJ2-7; a weak D match, TRBD2 (6 bases). Germline V CDR1 and CDR2: SGHDT, YYEEEE. V gave up 2 bases and J gave up 0 bases, with 12 bases separating them. CDR3 size: 15 residues.

The chain couples TRBV29-1 to TRBJ2-3, with D unresolved. The length of the CDR3 is 19 residues. V was trimmed by 6 bases and J by 2 bases, leaving 30 bases between them. Germline assignment: CDR1 SQVTM and CDR2 ANQGSEA. The CDR3 here is CSVNSPGGGAVITTDTQYF. The CDR3 DNA reads TGCAGCGTCAACAGCCCAGGCGGCGGCGCGGTCATCACCACAGATACGCAGTATTTT.

This clone was counted a single time. The chain uses TRBV25-1 and TRBJ1-3; D is possibly TRBD1 (6 bases). The CDR3 has 14 residues. The germline CDR1 and CDR2 sequences are MGHDK and SYGVNS. Trimming removed 2 bases at V and 4 bases at J, with 9 bases between. CDR3 sequence reads: CASSEKGTGNTIYF. The CDR3 DNA is TGTGCCAGCAGTGAAAAGGGGACAGGAAACACCATATATTTT.

The chain recombines TRBV21-1 with TRBJ1-2. TRBV21-1 constitutes a pseudogene. The CDR3 is 12 amino acids. The DNA for the CDR3 is TGTGCCAGCAGCAAAGCAAAACGGTTATACACCTTC. This encodes CASSKAKRLYTF.